A single sample gave rise to the 18 T cell receptor beta chains below, sequenced in a study of OX40 agonist ivuxolimab in advanced cancers. The table came from immunoSEQ multiplex PCR; TCRdb's copy has only in-frame clones and leaves some out. The data show about 78,000 clones, about nine tenths seen once. Sequences were derived from CD4+ or CD8+ T cells sorted from blood, sampled in a trial of the OX40 agonist ivuxolimab. All receptors come from an adult with an advanced solid tumor such as melanoma, head and neck, liver or kidney cancer.

The chain links TRBV7-2 to TRBJ1-1; 8 nucleotides align to TRBD1. The CDR3 is 14 amino acids. CDR1 is SGHTA, CDR2 FQGNSA, per germline. The ends lost 3 bases at V and 4 bases at J; junction bases unmatched: 4. This chain's CDR3 is CASSFQGAGTEAFF. CDR3 DNA: TGTGCCAGCAGCTTCCAGGGGGCCGGCACTGAAGCTTTCTTT.

V is TRBV7-2 and J is TRBJ1-2; 10 nucleotides match TRBD1. Looked up from germline, CDR1 is SGHTA and CDR2 is FQGNSA. The CDR3 loop spans 15 amino acids. V trimming: 7 bases; J trimming: 4 bases; junction bases outside the gene matches: 9. The CDR3 DNA reads as TGTGCCAGCAACCTAGGGACAGGGGATTTCTATGGCTACACCTTC. Translated, it gives CASNLGTGDFYGYTF.

The rearrangement links TRBV7-2 to TRBJ2-7, with D perhaps matching TRBD2 (5 bases). CDR1 and CDR2 (germline): SGHTA, FQGNSA. V shed 1 base and J shed 6 bases, with 13 bases lying between them. The CDR3 is 14 residues long. CDR3 in DNA: TGTGCCAGCAGCTTAGTTGATTCCGGGGTCGAGCAGTACTTC. It encodes CASSLVDSGVEQYF.

V gene TRBV6-1 combines with J gene TRBJ2-1; 8 nucleotides match TRBD2. V gave up 5 bases and J gave up 0 bases; unmatched junction bases: 3. Germline V lookup: CDR1 MNHNS, CDR2 SASEGT. The CDR3 contains 15 residues. CDR3 in amino acids: CASSTSGGSYNEQFF. Written as DNA, the CDR3 is TGTGCCAGCAGTACTAGCGGTGGCTCCTACAATGAGCAGTTCTTC.

Regarding this clone: Other DNA sequences in the sample encode the same CDR3. The gene calls are TRBV28 and TRBJ2-6, with D possibly TRBD1 on 5 matching bases. The V gene's germline CDR1 is MDHEN and CDR2 SYDVKM. CDR3 length equals 16 residues. Trimming removed 6 bases at V and 2 bases at J, with 14 bases between. CDR3 DNA sequence: TGTGCCAGCAGGAACCCTCAGGGAACTGGGGCCAACGTCCTGACTTTC. Residues: CASRNPQGTGANVLTF.

J is TRBJ2-7 and V is TRBV27; perhaps TRBD2 as D (5 bases). The germline V and J ends were trimmed by 7 bases and 1 base, with 17 bases remaining between them. The CDR3 extends over 15 amino acids. CDR1 and CDR2 from the germline V gene are MNHEY and SMNVEV (reference sequence). CDR3 sequence: CASTPRGLESYEQYF. CDR3 nucleotide sequence: TGTGCCAGCACCCCCCGAGGGCTCGAGTCCTACGAGCAGTACTTC.

The genes are TRBV5-1 and TRBJ1-5; D is possibly TRBD1 (6 bases). This CDR3 comprises 15 residues. Looked up from germline, CDR1 is SGHRS and CDR2 is YFSETQ. V lost 4 bases to trimming and J lost 1 base, with 12 bases between them. Here the CDR3 reads CASSVEGGSNQPQHF. Written as DNA, the CDR3 is TGCGCCAGCAGCGTGGAGGGGGGCAGCAATCAGCCCCAGCATTTT.

The CDR3 DNA follows: TGTGCCAGCAGTTTAGGGGGGACAGGGATCTACGAGCAGTACTTC. It is translated as CASSLGGTGIYEQYF. The gene calls are TRBV28 and TRBJ2-7; 9 positions agree with TRBD1. Germline lookup yields CDR1 MDHEN and CDR2 SYDVKM. The CDR3 is made up of 15 amino acids. V shed 2 bases, J shed 3 bases, and the junction held 5 bases outside the gene matches.

Turning to this clone: Other DNA sequences from this sample encode an identical CDR3 as well. V gene TRBV5-1 combines with J gene TRBJ2-5, with D hard to call. This CDR3 spans 11 amino acids. Germline-derived CDR1 and CDR2 are SGHRS and YFSETQ. Trimming left V 0 bases short and J 3 bases short, with 0 bases between. DNA for the CDR3: TGCGCCAGCAGCTTGGAAGAGACCCAGTACTTC. Translated, it gives CASSLEETQYF.

V gene TRBV14 combines with J gene TRBJ1-1; no definite D call. CDR3 length: 13 residues. Trimming cost V 6 bases and J 0 bases, with 8 bases left between them. The germline V gene encodes CDR1 SGHDN and CDR2 FVKESK. The CDR3 DNA is TGTGCCAGCAGGAACCAGCTGAACACTGAAGCTTTCTTT. Encoded protein: CASRNQLNTEAFF.

This sequence joins TRBV10-1 and TRBJ2-7; 9 bases align to TRBD1. Germline V gene lookup returns CDR1 WNHNN and CDR2 SYGVQD (reference sequence). The V gene end was trimmed by 3 bases and the J gene end by 5 bases; junction bases not matched to a gene: 11. The CDR3 has 16 amino acids. In DNA, the CDR3 is TGCGCCAGCAGTGATGGACAGGGGCACTCTAAGGACGAGCAGTACTTC. It codes for CASSDGQGHSKDEQYF.

V gene TRBV5-8 combines with J gene TRBJ2-2, with 8 bases aligning to TRBD2. The CDR3 covers 17 residues. Trimming at V came to 5 bases and at J to 5 bases, leaving 14 bases not matched to a gene. Germline-derived CDR1 and CDR2 are SGHTS and YDEGEE. Here the CDR3 reads CASSESSGSQWTGELFF. The CDR3 DNA is TGTGCCAGCAGTGAGAGCAGCGGGAGTCAATGGACCGGGGAGCTGTTTTTT.

This CDR3 reads CASSISGIGNTIYF. The CDR3 nucleotides read TGTGCCAGTAGTATATCCGGGATTGGAAACACCATATATTTT. This chain joins TRBV19 and TRBJ1-3; D remains unclear. This CDR3 contains 14 residues. Germline CDR1 reads LNHDA; CDR2 reads SQIVND (reference sequence). V dropped 2 bases and J dropped 3 bases, with 8 bases sitting between them.

The chain carries TRBV19 and TRBJ2-5, with D tentatively TRBD2 (6 bases). There are 14 residues in the CDR3. V lost 5 bases, J lost 1 base, and 11 bases lay in between. CDR1 is LNHDA, CDR2 SQIVND, per germline (reference sequence). The CDR3 DNA follows: TGTGCCAGTAGTGAGGCGGGACCCCAAGAGACCCAGTACTTC. Its translation is CASSEAGPQETQYF.

This chain links TRBV12-5 with TRBJ2-5; TRBD1 might be the D (6 bases). Germline V gene lookup returns CDR1 LGHNT and CDR2 FRNRAP. Trimming took 1 base from V and 5 from J, leaving 17 bases between them. This CDR3 has 16 amino acids. The CDR3 DNA reads as TGTGCTAGTGGTTTGGCAATACAGGGCTCGCGGGAGACCCAGTACTTC. It yields the protein CASGLAIQGSRETQYF.

This chain joins TRBV7-2 and TRBJ1-2, with 7 nucleotides matching TRBD1. The germline V gene encodes CDR1 SGHTA and CDR2 FQGNSA. The CDR3 runs 17 residues. The junction had 11 bases not matched to a gene; V was cut back by 3 bases and J by 1 base. Here the CDR3 reads CASSLPGTEIFNYGYTF. The CDR3 bases are TGTGCCAGCAGCTTGCCCGGGACAGAGATATTTAACTATGGCTACACCTTC.

This sequence joins TRBV29-1 and TRBJ1-2, with TRBD1 matching 11 bases. This CDR3 has 14 residues. The J segment lost 8 bases and the V segment lost 7 bases, leaving 12 bases of the junction unmatched. In germline, CDR1 is SQVTM, CDR2 ANQGSEA. CDR3 DNA: TGCAGCGCTGGCGGGGGACAGGGGGTTGGGGGCTACACCTTC. It yields the protein CSAGGGQGVGGYTF. Looking up the rest from reference TRBV29-1 and TRBJ1-2 gives the full variable domain: SAVISQKPSRDICQRGTSLTIQCQVDSQVTMMFWYRQQPGQSLTLIATANQGSEATYESGFVIDKFPISRPNLTFSTLTVSNMSPEDSSIYLCSAGGGQGVGGYTFGSGTRLTVV.

The CDR3 DNA reads as TGTGCCAGCAGCTCCTCAGGGATGAGCTCCTACAATGAGCAGTTCTTC. Encoded protein: CASSSSGMSSYNEQFF. The chain couples TRBV7-2 to TRBJ2-1, with D tentatively TRBD1 (5 bases). The CDR3 has 16 residues. Germline loops: CDR1 SGHTA, CDR2 FQGNSA. The V gene lost 4 bases and the J gene lost 0 bases, with 13 bases spanning the gap.